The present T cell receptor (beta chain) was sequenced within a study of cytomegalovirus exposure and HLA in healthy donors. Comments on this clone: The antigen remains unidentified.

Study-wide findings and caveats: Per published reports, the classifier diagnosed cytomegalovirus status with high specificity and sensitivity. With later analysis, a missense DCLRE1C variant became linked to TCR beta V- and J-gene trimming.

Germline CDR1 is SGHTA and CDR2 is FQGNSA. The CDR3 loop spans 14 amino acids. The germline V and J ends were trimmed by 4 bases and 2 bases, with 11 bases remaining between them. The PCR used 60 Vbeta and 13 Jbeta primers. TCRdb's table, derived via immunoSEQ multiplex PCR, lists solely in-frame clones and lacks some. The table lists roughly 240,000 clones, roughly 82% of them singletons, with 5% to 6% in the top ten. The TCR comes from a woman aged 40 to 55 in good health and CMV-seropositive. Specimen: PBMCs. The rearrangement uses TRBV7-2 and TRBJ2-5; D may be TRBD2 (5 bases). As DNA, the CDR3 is TGTGCCAGCAGCTCGGACGGGGTACAAGAGACCCAGTACTTC. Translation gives CASSSDGVQETQYF.